Each of the 2 T cell receptor beta chains below was sequenced from the same sample in a study of read filtering for tumor transcriptome and immune sequencing. From approximately 430 ng of RNA, a library with molecular barcoded alpha/delta and beta/gamma adaptors was made. In TCRdb, the reads were re-called with MiXCR into one record per CDR3 protein. The sample includes about 63,000 distinct CDR3 sequences, approximately 13% of them seen just once. Sequences were obtained from a population of CD138-negative cells sorted from bone marrow. These receptors were collected from a donor at least 40 years old with multiple myeloma.

In its sample, this clonotype was seen once. V usage is TRBV28 and J usage is TRBJ2-1; TRBD2 matches 7 bases. Germline CDR1 and CDR2: MDHEN and SYDVKM. The CDR3 sequence is 15 residues long. V trimming: 3 bases; J trimming: 5 bases; junction bases outside the gene matches: 7. The CDR3 loop is CASSLSGLADNEQFF. CDR3 nucleotide sequence: TGTGCCAGCAGTTTGTCAGGGCTAGCGGACAATGAGCAGTTCTTC.

DNA for the CDR3: TGCAGTGCTAGAACCCCGAGCGGGAGTCTCTCAGATACGCAGTATTTT. Translating gives CSARTPSGSLSDTQYF. The chain has TRBV20-1 and TRBJ2-3; 8 positions agree with TRBD2. J gave up 4 bases and V 2 bases, and 11 bases lay outside the gene matches. The CDR3 loop spans 16 amino acids. Germline-derived CDR1 and CDR2 are DFQATT and SNEGSKA (reference sequence).